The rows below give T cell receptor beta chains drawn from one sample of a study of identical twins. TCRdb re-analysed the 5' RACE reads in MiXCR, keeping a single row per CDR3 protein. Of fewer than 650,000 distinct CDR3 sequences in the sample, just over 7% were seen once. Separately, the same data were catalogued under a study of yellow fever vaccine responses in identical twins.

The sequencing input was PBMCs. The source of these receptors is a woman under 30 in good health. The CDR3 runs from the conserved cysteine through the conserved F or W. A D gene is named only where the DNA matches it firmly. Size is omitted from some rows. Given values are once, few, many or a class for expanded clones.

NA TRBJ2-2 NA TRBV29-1 CSAGRGGNTGELFF TGCAGCGCGGGGCGAGGGGGAAACACCGGGGAGCTGTTTTTT
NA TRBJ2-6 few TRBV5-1 CASSLGGDSGANVLTF TGCGCCAGCAGCTTGGGAGGGGACTCTGGGGCCAACGTCCTGACTTTC
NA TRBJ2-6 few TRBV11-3 CRPQGSAHCSGANVLTF TGTAGACCCCAGGGTAGCGCACACTGCTCTGGGGCCAACGTCCTGACTTTC
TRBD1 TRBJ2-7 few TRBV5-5 CASSYQQTGGYEQYF TGTGCCAGCAGCTACCAACAGACAGGGGGCTACGAGCAGTACTTC
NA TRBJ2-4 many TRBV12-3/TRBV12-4 CASSYVGTPVQYF TGTGCCAGCAGTTACGTCGGGACTCCGGTTCAGTACTTC
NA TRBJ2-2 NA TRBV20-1 CSARDYAGTRRTGELFF TGCAGTGCTAGAGATTACGCCGGGACTCGACGAACCGGGGAACTGTTTTTT
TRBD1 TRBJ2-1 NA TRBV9 CASSAFGTAYNEQFF TGTGCCAGCAGCGCATTCGGGACAGCTTACAATGAGCAGTTCTTC
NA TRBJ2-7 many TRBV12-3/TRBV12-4 CASSTGIAYEQYF TGTGCCAGCAGCACCGGGATTGCCTACGAGCAGTACTTC
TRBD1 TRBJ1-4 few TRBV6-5 CASSQGVKLFF TGTGCCAGCAGCCAGGGGGTAAAACTGTTTTTT
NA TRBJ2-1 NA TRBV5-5 CASSLVVFSYNEQFF TGTGCCAGCAGCTTGGTGGTATTCTCCTACAATGAGCAGTTCTTC
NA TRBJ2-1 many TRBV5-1 CASSLGLANSNEQFF TGCGCCAGCAGCTTGGGGCTAGCAAACTCCAATGAGCAGTTCTTC
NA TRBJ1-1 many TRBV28 CASSFNYDTEAFF TGTGCCAGCAGTTTTAATTACGACACTGAAGCTTTCTTT
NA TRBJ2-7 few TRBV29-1 CSVGTTRGREQYF TGCAGCGTTGGGACGACTAGAGGCCGCGAGCAGTACTTC
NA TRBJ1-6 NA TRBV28 CASSRVNNSPLHF TGTGCCAGCAGCCGGGTTAATAATTCACCCCTCCACTTT
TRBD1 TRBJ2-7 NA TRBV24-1 CATSDRQGEQYF TGTGCCACCAGTGACCGACAGGGCGAGCAGTACTTC
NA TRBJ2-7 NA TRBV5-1 CASSGGFGNYEQYF TGCGCCAGCAGCGGCGGGTTCGGGAATTACGAGCAGTACTTC
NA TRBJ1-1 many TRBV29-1 CSVGRGSMNTEAFF TGCAGCGTTGGGAGGGGCTCCATGAACACTGAAGCTTTCTTT
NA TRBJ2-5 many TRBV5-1 CASSREDELQETQYF TGCGCCAGCAGCCGCGAGGACGAACTCCAAGAGACCCAGTACTTC
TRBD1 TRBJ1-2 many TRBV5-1 CASSLEGTGNGYTF TGCGCCAGCAGCTTGGAAGGGACAGGGAATGGCTACACCTTC
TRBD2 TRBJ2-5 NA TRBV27 CARSLSSGSPGETQYF TGTGCCAGGAGTTTATCTAGCGGGAGCCCGGGGGAGACCCAGTACTTC
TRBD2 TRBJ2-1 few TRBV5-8 CASRSRGGLYNEQFF TGTGCCAGCAGATCTCGCGGGGGATTATACAATGAGCAGTTCTTC
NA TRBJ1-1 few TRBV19 CASSKGFEAFF TGTGCCAGTAGTAAGGGCTTTGAGGCTTTCTTT
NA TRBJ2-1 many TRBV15 CATSREGAGYEQFF TGTGCCACCAGCAGAGAGGGGGCTGGGTATGAGCAGTTCTTC
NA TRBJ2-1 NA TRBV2 CASSEAGRRTTSSYNEQFF TGTGCCAGCAGTGAAGCTGGGAGGCGAACGACCAGCTCCTACAATGAGCAGTTCTTC
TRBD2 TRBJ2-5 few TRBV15 CATSSGLAGGQETQYF TGTGCCACCAGCAGCGGGCTAGCGGGGGGGCAAGAGACCCAGTACTTC
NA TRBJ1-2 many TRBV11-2 CASSRGVYYGYTF TGTGCCAGCAGCCGAGGGGTTTACTATGGCTACACCTTC